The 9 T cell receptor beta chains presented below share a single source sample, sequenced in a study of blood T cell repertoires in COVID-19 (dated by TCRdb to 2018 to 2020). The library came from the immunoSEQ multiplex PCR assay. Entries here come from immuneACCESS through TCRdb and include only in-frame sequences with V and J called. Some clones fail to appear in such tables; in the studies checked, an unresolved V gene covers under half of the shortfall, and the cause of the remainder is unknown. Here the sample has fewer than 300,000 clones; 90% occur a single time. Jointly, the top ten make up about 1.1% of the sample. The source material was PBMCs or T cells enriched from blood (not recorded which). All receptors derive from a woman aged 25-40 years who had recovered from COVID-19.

Here the CDR3 DNA reads TGTGCCAGCAGCCTGCAGGGGGCGGGGAGTTCACCCCTCCACTTT. Translated: CASSLQGAGSSPLHF. V is TRBV3-1 (or the pseudogene TRBV3-2) and J is TRBJ1-6; 8 bases agree with TRBD1. CDR1 is LGHDT, CDR2 YNNKEL, per germline (reference sequence). This CDR3 spans 15 amino acids. V shed 4 bases and J 9 bases; nucleotides not matched to a gene: 8.

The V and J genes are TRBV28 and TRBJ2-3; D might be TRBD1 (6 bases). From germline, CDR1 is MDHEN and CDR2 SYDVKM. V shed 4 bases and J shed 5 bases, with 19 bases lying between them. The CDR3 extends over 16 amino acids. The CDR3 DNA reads TGTGCCAGCAGTTCCCTCGGGGCAGGGGCGATAGATACGCAGTATTTT. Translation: CASSSLGAGAIDTQYF.

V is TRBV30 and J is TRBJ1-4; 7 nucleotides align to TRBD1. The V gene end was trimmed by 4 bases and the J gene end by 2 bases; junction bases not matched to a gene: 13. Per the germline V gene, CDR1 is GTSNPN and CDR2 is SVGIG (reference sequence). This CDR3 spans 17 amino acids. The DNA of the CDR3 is TGTGCCTGGAAGAGGGCCGCCGGGACAGACACTAATGAAAAACTGTTTTTT. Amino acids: CAWKRAAGTDTNEKLFF.

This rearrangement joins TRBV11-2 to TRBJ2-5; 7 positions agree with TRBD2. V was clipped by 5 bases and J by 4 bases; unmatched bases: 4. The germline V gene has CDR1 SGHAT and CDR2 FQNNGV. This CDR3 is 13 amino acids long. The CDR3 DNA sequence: TGTGCCAGCAGCACCGGACTAGGAGAGACCCAGTACTTC. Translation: CASSTGLGETQYF.

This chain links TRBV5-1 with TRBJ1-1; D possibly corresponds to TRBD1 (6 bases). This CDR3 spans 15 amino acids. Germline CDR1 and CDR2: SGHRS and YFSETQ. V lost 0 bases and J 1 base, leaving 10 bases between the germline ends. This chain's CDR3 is CASSLVQGGNTEAFF. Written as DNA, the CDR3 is TGCGCCAGCAGCTTGGTCCAAGGGGGGAACACTGAAGCTTTCTTT.

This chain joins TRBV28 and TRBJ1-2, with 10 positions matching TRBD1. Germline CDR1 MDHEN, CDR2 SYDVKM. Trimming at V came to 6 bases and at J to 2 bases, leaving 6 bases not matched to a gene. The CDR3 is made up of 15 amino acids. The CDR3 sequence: CASSVPGQGNYGYTF. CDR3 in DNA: TGTGCCAGCAGCGTTCCGGGACAGGGGAACTATGGCTACACCTTC.

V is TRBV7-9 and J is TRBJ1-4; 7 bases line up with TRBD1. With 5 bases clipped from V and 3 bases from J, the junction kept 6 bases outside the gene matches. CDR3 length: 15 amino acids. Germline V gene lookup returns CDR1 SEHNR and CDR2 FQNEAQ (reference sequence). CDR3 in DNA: TGTGCCAGCAGCCTATCCGGGACAGCTAATGAAAAACTGTTTTTT. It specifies CASSLSGTANEKLFF.

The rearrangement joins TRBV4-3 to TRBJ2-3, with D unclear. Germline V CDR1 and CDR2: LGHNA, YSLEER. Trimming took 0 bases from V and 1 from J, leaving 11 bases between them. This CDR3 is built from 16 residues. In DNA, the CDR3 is TGCGCCAGCAGCCAAGAGGAGTTCTCTGGCACAGATACGCAGTATTTT. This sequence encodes CASSQEEFSGTDTQYF.

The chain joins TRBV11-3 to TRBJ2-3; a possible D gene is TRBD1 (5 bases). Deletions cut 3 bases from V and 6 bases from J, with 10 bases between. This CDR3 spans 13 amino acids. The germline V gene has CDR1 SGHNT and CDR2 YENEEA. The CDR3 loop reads CASSFGPGDTQYF. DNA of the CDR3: TGTGCCAGCAGCTTCGGACCAGGGGATACGCAGTATTTT.